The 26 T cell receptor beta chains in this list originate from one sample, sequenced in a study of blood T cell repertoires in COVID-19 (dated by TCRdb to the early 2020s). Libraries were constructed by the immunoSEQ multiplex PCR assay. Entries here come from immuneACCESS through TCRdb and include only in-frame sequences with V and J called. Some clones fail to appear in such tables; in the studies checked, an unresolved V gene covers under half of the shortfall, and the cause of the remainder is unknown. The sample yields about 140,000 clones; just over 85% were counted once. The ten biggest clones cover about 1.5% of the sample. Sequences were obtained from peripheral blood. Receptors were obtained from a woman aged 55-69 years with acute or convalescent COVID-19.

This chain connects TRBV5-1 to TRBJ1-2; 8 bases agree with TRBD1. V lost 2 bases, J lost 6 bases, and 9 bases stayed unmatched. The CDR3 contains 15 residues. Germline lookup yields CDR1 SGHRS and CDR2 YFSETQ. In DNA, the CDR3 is TGCGCCAGCAGCTTAAGAACAGGGGGATCGAATGGCTACACCTTC. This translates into CASSLRTGGSNGYTF.

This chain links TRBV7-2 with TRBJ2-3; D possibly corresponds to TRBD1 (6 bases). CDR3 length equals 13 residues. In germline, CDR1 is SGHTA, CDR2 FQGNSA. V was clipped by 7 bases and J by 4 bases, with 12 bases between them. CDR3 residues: CASTYRQADTQYF. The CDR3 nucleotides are TGTGCCAGCACCTATAGACAGGCAGATACGCAGTATTTT.

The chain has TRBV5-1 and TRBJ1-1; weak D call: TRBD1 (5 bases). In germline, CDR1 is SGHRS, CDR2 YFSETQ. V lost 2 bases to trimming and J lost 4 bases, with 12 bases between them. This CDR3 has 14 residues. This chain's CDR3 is CASSLQVSSTEAFF. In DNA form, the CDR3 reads TGCGCCAGCAGCTTACAGGTTTCCTCCACTGAAGCTTTCTTT.

CDR3 loop: CASSLAEAGGTEAFF. The CDR3 region has the DNA TGTGCCAGCAGCTTAGCGGAGGCAGGGGGTACTGAAGCTTTCTTT. This chain connects TRBV7-9 to TRBJ1-1; 7 bases are shared with TRBD1. This CDR3 region has 15 residues. V trimming: 0 bases; J trimming: 5 bases; junction bases outside the gene matches: 6. Germline lookup yields CDR1 SEHNR and CDR2 FQNEAQ (reference sequence).

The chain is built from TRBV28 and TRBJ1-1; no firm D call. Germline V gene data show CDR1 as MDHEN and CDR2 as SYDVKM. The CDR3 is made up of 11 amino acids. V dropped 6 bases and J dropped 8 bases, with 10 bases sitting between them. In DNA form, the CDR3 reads TGTGCCAGCAGCCGTCGTCCGGAAGCTTTCTTT. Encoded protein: CASSRRPEAFF.

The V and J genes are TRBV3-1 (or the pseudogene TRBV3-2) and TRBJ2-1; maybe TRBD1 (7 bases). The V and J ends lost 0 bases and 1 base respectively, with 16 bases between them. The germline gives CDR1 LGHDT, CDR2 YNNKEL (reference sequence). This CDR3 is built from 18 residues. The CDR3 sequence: CASSQDPTGDFSYNEQFF. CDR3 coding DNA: TGTGCCAGCAGCCAAGATCCAACAGGGGACTTTTCCTACAATGAGCAGTTCTTC.

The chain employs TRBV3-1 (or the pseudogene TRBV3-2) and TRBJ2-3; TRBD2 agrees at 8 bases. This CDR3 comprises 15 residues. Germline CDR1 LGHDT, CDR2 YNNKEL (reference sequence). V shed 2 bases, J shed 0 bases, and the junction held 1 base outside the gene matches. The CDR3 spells CASSQSGSSTDTQYF. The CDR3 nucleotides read TGTGCCAGCAGCCAAAGCGGGAGCAGCACAGATACGCAGTATTTT.

The CDR3 DNA is TGTGCCAGCAGCGTAGATGGGGGACACACGGCTCAGCCCCAGCATTTT. As protein: CASSVDGGHTAQPQHF. V gene TRBV9 combines with J gene TRBJ1-5, with D perhaps matching TRBD1 (6 bases). The CDR3 spans 16 residues. Germline loops: CDR1 SGDLS, CDR2 YYNGEE. The ends were cut back, 0 bases at V and 6 bases at J, with 16 bases in the middle.

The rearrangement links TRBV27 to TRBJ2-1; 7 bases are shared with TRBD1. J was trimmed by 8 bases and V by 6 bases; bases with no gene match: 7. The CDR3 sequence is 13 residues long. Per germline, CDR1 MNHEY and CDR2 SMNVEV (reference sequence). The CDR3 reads CASRMGQYDEQFF. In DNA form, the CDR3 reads TGTGCCAGCAGGATGGGACAGTACGATGAGCAGTTCTTC.

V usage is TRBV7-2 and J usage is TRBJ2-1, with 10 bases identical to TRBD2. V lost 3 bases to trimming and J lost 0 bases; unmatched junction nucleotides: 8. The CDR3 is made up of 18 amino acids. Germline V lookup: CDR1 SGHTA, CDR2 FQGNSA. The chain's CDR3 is CASSFLAGALSSYNEQFF. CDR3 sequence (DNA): TGTGCCAGCAGCTTTCTAGCGGGGGCCCTAAGCTCCTACAATGAGCAGTTCTTC.

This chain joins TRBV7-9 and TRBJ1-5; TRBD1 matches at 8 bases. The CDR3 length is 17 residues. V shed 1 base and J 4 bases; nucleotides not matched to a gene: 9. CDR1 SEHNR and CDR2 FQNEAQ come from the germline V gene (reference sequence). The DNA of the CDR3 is TGTGCCAGCAGCTTAGGGTTCGGACAGGGCAGGAATCAGCCCCAGCATTTT. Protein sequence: CASSLGFGQGRNQPQHF.

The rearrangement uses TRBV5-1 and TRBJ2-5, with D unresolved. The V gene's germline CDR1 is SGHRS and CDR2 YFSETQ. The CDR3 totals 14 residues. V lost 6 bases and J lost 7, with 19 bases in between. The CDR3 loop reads CASTPEANYLTQYF. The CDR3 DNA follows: TGCGCCAGCACTCCCGAAGCGAACTACCTGACCCAGTACTTC.

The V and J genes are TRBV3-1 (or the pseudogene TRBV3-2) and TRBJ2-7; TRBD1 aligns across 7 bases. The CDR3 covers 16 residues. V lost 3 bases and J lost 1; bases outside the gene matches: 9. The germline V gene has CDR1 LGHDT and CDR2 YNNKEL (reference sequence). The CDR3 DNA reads TGTGCCAGCAGCCAGTGGGTTGAGACAGGGTCCTACGAGCAGTACTTC. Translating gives CASSQWVETGSYEQYF.

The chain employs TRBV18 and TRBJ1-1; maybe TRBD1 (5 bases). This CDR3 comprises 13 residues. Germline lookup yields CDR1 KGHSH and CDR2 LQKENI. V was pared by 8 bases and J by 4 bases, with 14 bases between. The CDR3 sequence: CASMDTLITEAFF. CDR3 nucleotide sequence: TGTGCCAGCATGGACACGCTGATCACTGAAGCTTTCTTT.

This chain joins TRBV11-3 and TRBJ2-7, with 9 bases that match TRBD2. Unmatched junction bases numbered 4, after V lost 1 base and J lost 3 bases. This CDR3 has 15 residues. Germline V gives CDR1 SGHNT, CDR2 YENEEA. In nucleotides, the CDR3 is TGTGCCAGCAGCTTAGGTGTAGCGGGGGTCTACGAGCAGTACTTC. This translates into CASSLGVAGVYEQYF.

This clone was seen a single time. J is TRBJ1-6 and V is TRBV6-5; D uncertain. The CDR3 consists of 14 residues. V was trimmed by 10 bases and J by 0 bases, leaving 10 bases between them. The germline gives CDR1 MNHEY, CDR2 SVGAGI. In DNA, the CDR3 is TGTGCCATCTCGGAGAGCTCCTATAATTCACCCCTCCACTTT. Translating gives CAISESSYNSPLHF.

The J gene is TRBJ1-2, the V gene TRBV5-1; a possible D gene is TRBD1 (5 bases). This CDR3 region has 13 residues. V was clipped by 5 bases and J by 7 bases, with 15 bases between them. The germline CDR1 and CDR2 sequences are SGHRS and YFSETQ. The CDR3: CASSLARTSGYTF. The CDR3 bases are TGCGCCAGCAGTCTCGCGCGGACAAGTGGCTACACCTTC.

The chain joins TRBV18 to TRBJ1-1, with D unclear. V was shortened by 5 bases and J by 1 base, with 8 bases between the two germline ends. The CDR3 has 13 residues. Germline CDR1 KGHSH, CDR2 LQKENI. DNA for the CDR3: TGTGCCAGCTCAGGGCAGCCGAACACTGAAGCTTTCTTT. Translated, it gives CASSGQPNTEAFF.

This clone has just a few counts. The CDR3 loop is CASSTRGLGQPQHF. CDR3 DNA: TGTGCCAGTAGTACCAGGGGGCTCGGTCAGCCCCAGCATTTT. The rearrangement links TRBV19 to TRBJ1-5; 8 bases align to TRBD1. The CDR3 contains 14 residues. Germline V gene lookup returns CDR1 LNHDA and CDR2 SQIVND (reference sequence). The V and J ends lost 4 bases and 6 bases, in that order; junction bases with no gene match: 5.

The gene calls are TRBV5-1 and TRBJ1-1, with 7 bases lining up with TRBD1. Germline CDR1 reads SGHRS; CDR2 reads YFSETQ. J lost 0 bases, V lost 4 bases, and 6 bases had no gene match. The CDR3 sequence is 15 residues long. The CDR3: CASSRTGLMNTEAFF. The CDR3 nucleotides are TGCGCCAGCAGCCGGACAGGTCTCATGAACACTGAAGCTTTCTTT.

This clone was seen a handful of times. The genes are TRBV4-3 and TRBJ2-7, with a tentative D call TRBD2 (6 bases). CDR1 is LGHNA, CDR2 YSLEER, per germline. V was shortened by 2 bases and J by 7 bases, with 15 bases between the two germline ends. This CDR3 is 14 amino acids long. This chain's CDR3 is CASSQTAGLGEQYF. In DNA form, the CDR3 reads TGCGCCAGCAGCCAAACCGCGGGGCTGGGGGAGCAGTACTTC.

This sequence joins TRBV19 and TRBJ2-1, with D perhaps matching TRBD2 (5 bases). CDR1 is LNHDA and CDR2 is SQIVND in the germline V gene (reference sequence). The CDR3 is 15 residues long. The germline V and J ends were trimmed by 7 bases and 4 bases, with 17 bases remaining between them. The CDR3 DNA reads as TGTGCCAGTACGCGGGTACAGAACACATACAATGAGCAGTTCTTC. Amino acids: CASTRVQNTYNEQFF.

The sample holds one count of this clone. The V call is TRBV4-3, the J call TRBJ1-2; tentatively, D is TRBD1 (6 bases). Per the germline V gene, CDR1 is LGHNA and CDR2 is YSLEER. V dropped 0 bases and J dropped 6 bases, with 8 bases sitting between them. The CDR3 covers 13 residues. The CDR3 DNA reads TGCGCCAGCAGCCAAGATACAGGGAATGGCTACACCTTC. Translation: CASSQDTGNGYTF.

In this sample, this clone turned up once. CDR3: CASSPEGSTNYGYTF. In nucleotides, the CDR3 is TGTGCCAGCAGCCCAGAGGGCAGCACCAACTATGGCTACACCTTC. The chain links TRBV7-2 to TRBJ1-2; the D is unclear. V was pared by 5 bases and J by 2 bases, with 15 bases between. The germline gives CDR1 SGHTA, CDR2 FQGNSA. The CDR3 has 15 amino acids. Full variable domain (missing parts from reference TRBV7-2 and TRBJ1-2): GAGVSQSPSNKVTEKGKDVELRCDPISGHTALYWYRQSLGQGLEFLIYFQGNSAPDKSGLPSDRFSAERTGGSVSTLTIQRTQQEDSAVYLCASSPEGSTNYGYTFGSGTRLTVV.

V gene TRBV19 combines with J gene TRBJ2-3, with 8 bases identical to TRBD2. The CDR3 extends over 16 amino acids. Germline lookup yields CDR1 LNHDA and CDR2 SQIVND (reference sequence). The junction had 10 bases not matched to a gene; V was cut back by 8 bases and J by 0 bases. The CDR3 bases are TGTGCCAGTGGCCCTGAACTAGCGGTGAGCACAGATACGCAGTATTTT. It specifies CASGPELAVSTDTQYF.

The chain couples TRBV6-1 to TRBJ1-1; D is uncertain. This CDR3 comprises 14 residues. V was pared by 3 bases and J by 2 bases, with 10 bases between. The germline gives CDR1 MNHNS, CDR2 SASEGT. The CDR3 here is CASSEYYKNTEAFF. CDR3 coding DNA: TGTGCCAGCAGTGAGTACTATAAAAACACTGAAGCTTTCTTT.